This TCR beta chain was recorded in a study of cytomegalovirus exposure and HLA in healthy donors. Germline V gene lookup returns CDR1 MDHEN and CDR2 SYDVKM. V dropped 2 bases and J dropped 4; count of bases not matched to a gene: 5. This CDR3 has 14 amino acids. Those who donated were healthy bone marrow donors. Primers included in the PCR were 60 Vbeta and 13 Jbeta primers. The data were produced by immunoSEQ multiplex PCR, yet TCRdb's version contains in-frame clones alone and is incomplete. The sample holds tens of thousands of clones, about two thirds seen once. This clone was seen a handful of times.

The chain employs TRBV28 and TRBJ2-7; 7 nucleotides line up with TRBD1. The sequence came from a man aged 60 to 75 in good health and CMV-seronegative. Sequencing used PBMCs. This CDR3 reads CASSLNRGKYEQYF. CDR3 DNA: TGTGCCAGCAGTTTAAACAGGGGAAAATACGAGCAGTACTTC.